The 27 T cell receptor beta chains reported below all come from one sample, sequenced in a study of breast tumors, draining lymph nodes, adjacent tissues. MiXCR was run by TCRdb on the multiplex PCR reads, yielding one entry per CDR3 protein. The table has approximately 100,000 distinct CDR3 sequences, around 30% seen once. Breast cancer patients provided tissue from their axillary draining lymph nodes. Sample: axillary lymph node tissue. The receptors were gathered from a female donor with breast cancer. Some clones in this sample may be carry-over from other donors' samples.

This clonotype was seen only a few times. The CDR3 DNA reads TGTGCCAGCAGTTCTCCCCGGGATGAAGCTTTCTTT. It codes for CASSSPRDEAFF. V is TRBV5-5 and J is TRBJ1-1; D is undetermined. Per the germline V gene, CDR1 is SGHKS and CDR2 is YYEKEE (reference sequence). CDR3 size: 12 residues. V was trimmed by 5 bases and J by 7 bases, leaving 12 bases between them.

In its sample, this clonotype was seen many times. This chain uses TRBV18 with TRBJ1-2; D remains ambiguous. V lost 3 bases, J lost 3 bases, and 11 bases lay in between. The CDR3 is 14 amino acids. The germline V gene has CDR1 KGHSH and CDR2 LQKENI. The CDR3 here is CASSPGRTDYGYTF. CDR3 sequence (DNA): TGTGCCAGCTCACCCGGACGGACGGACTATGGCTACACCTTC. Variable domain in full (rest from reference TRBV18 and TRBJ1-2): NAGVMQNPRHLVRRRGQEARLRCSPMKGHSHVYWYRQLPEEGLKFMVYLQKENIIDESGMPKERFSAEFPKEGPSILRIQQVVRGDSAAYFCASSPGRTDYGYTFGSGTRLTVV.

This clonotype was picked up many times. A much larger clone differs by one base, so this may be a read error. The J gene is TRBJ1-2, the V gene TRBV9, with a weak D call TRBD1 (6 bases). The V gene's germline CDR1 is SGDLS and CDR2 YYNGEE. The length of the CDR3 is 15 residues. CDR3 DNA sequence: TGTGCCAGCAGCCCGACGACAGGTAGTAACTATGGCTCCACCTTC. It translates to CASSPTTGSNYGSTF.

There are many counts of this clonotype. J is TRBJ2-5 and V is TRBV14; a possible D gene is TRBD1 (5 bases). Trimming removed 5 bases at V and 0 bases at J, with 7 bases between. The CDR3 runs to 13 residues. Germline CDR1 and CDR2: SGHDN and FVKESK. The CDR3 coding sequence is TGTGCCAGCAGCAAGGACAACCAAGAGACCCAGTACTTC. It yields the protein CASSKDNQETQYF.

This clonotype was detected ten times or more. The rearrangement uses TRBV11-2 and TRBJ2-1, with 7 bases matching TRBD2. The ends lost 6 bases at V and 5 bases at J; junction bases unmatched: 4. Per the germline V gene, CDR1 is SGHAT and CDR2 is FQNNGV. This CDR3 is built from 13 residues. CDR3 protein: CASRKSGNNEQFF. The CDR3 DNA sequence: TGTGCCAGCAGGAAGAGCGGGAACAATGAGCAGTTCTTC.

This clonotype appeared many times. The chain uses TRBV27 and TRBJ1-6, with 7 bases aligning to TRBD1. This CDR3 has 12 residues. The junction had 3 bases not matched to a gene; V was cut back by 7 bases and J by 9 bases. Germline V gives CDR1 MNHEY, CDR2 SMNVEV (reference sequence). In DNA form, the CDR3 reads TGTGCCAGCACTAACAGGGGTTCACCCCTCCACTTT. This translates into CASTNRGSPLHF.

This clonotype was observed many times. V gene TRBV15 combines with J gene TRBJ2-2; D gene uncertain. Trimming stripped 0 bases from V and 5 bases from J, with 10 bases between. CDR3 size: 15 residues. Germline-derived CDR1 and CDR2 are LNHNV and YYDKDF (reference sequence). The CDR3 loop reads CATSRDWGGTGELFF. The DNA of the CDR3 is TGTGCCACCAGCAGAGATTGGGGTGGAACCGGGGAGCTGTTTTTT.

This clonotype was found many times. The chain is built from TRBV9 and TRBJ2-1, with 12 nucleotides matching TRBD2. Germline CDR1 reads SGDLS; CDR2 reads YYNGEE. J lost 6 bases, V lost 4 bases, and 14 bases had no gene match. The CDR3 runs to 18 residues. CDR3: CASSPRTSGASRGNEQFF. The CDR3, as DNA: TGTGCCAGCAGCCCCAGGACTAGCGGGGCTTCCAGGGGCAATGAGCAGTTCTTC.

The V gene is TRBV4-3, the J gene TRBJ1-1; 8 nucleotides agree with TRBD1. Unmatched junction bases numbered 7, after V lost 6 bases and J lost 1 base. There are 15 residues in the CDR3. In germline, CDR1 is LGHNA, CDR2 YSLEER. Here the CDR3 DNA reads TGCGCCAGCAGACAAAGGACAGGGCGGAACACTGAAGCTTTCTTT. Amino acid sequence: CASRQRTGRNTEAFF.

This clonotype was counted at least ten times. The chain carries TRBV7-9 and TRBJ2-7; D gene uncertain. V gave up 1 base and J gave up 7 bases, with 8 bases separating them. The CDR3 has 12 amino acids. Germline CDR1 and CDR2: SEHNR and FQNEAQ (reference sequence). The CDR3, as DNA: TGTGCCAGCAGCTTAGTCGCGAAGGAGCAGTACTTC. Protein product: CASSLVAKEQYF.

The rearrangement joins TRBV6-2 or TRBV6-3 to TRBJ1-5; 10 bases agree with TRBD1. The CDR3 has 17 amino acids. The germline V gene has CDR1 MNHEY and CDR2 SVGEGT. V dropped 0 bases and J dropped 9; count of bases not matched to a gene: 11. CDR3 sequence reads: CASSYSKLRDRGLPQHF. DNA of the CDR3: TGTGCCAGCAGTTACTCGAAACTGCGGGACAGGGGATTGCCCCAGCATTTT.

This clonotype was recorded many times. The genes are TRBV5-1 and TRBJ1-2, with 7 bases lining up with TRBD1. This CDR3 has 15 amino acids. Trimming took 0 bases from V and 2 from J; bases not matched to a gene: 4. The germline CDR1 and CDR2 sequences are SGHRS and YFSETQ. The CDR3 region has the DNA TGCGCCAGCAGCTTGGGTCCGACAGGGAACTATGGCTACACCTTC. It translates to CASSLGPTGNYGYTF.

This clonotype occurred many times. The chain carries TRBV6-5 and TRBJ2-1; weak D call: TRBD1 (6 bases). This CDR3 region has 14 residues. Germline V gene lookup returns CDR1 MNHEY and CDR2 SVGAGI. Trimming pared 2 bases from V and 4 bases from J, leaving 9 bases between. CDR3 sequence: CASSYVTGYNEQFF. CDR3 coding DNA: TGTGCCAGCAGTTACGTCACAGGGTACAATGAGCAGTTCTTC.

This clonotype was picked up many times. V and J are TRBV4-1 and TRBJ2-7, with TRBD2 identical over 16 bases. CDR3 length: 14 amino acids. In germline, CDR1 is MGHRA, CDR2 YSYEKL. V lost 4 bases to trimming and J lost 8 bases; unmatched junction nucleotides: 2. CDR3 nucleotide sequence: TGCGCCAGCAGCCTGGGACTAGCGGGGGGGCAGCAGTACTTC. This sequence encodes CASSLGLAGGQQYF.

This rearrangement joins TRBV24-1 to TRBJ2-1, with a possible D match to TRBD1 (6 bases). Trimming removed 0 bases from V and 13 bases from J, with 9 bases in between. CDR1 is KGHDR, CDR2 SFDVKD, per germline. The CDR3 contains 12 residues. The CDR3: CATSDLGDKQFF. The CDR3 DNA follows: TGTGCCACCAGTGATTTGGGGGACAAACAGTTCTTC.

A note on this clonotype: The limits of the CDR3 on the DNA are not certain, so only TCRdb's listed CDR3 is given. V is TRBV7-2 and J is TRBJ2-3; the D call of TRBD2 is as the table states it, not checked on the DNA. The CDR3 totals 19 residues, both ends included. The germline V gene has CDR1 SGHTA and CDR2 FQGNSA. The CDR3 is CASSFYICGGLAGGDTQYF.

CDR3 nucleotide sequence: TGTGCCAGCAGTTTCGAGGACAGGGGGTACGAGCAGTACTTC. Amino acid sequence: CASSFEDRGYEQYF. V and J are TRBV27 and TRBJ2-7; 10 bases are a match to TRBD1. CDR3 length: 14 amino acids. Per the germline V gene, CDR1 is MNHEY and CDR2 is SMNVEV (reference sequence). Germline trimming cut 3 bases from V and 4 bases from J; bases unmatched to any gene: 3.

This clonotype appeared many times. This chain uses TRBV15 with TRBJ2-1; 10 bases are shared with TRBD2. This CDR3 region has 15 residues. Trimming at V came to 8 bases and at J to 2 bases, leaving 6 bases not matched to a gene. The germline gives CDR1 LNHNV, CDR2 YYDKDF (reference sequence). The CDR3 here is CATSASGGPYNEQFF. CDR3 bases: TGTGCCACCTCAGCTAGCGGGGGACCCTACAATGAGCAGTTCTTC.

J is TRBJ2-1 and V is TRBV4-2, with a tentative D call TRBD1 (6 bases). Germline loops: CDR1 LGHNA, CDR2 YNFKEQ. The CDR3 has 17 amino acids. The V end lost 7 bases, the J end lost 2 bases, and 21 bases lay between the germline ends. The CDR3 DNA reads as TGTGCCAGCACTTTGTCGGGGCTCAGGGGCGCCTACAATGAGCAGTTCTTC. Its translation: CASTLSGLRGAYNEQFF.

The sample holds many counts of this clonotype. The V gene is TRBV10-3, the J gene TRBJ1-2; D remains ambiguous. The CDR3 is 13 residues long. The V end lost 2 bases, the J end lost 5 bases, and 9 bases lay between the germline ends. CDR1 ENHRY and CDR2 SYGVKD come from the germline V gene. The CDR3 DNA follows: TGTGCCATCAGTGAGCCGGCGGGGTATGGCTACACCTTC. Protein product: CAISEPAGYGYTF.

This clonotype was picked up many times. The chain is built from TRBV18 and TRBJ2-5; 8 bases align to TRBD2. CDR1 KGHSH and CDR2 LQKENI come from the germline V gene. This CDR3 region has 15 residues. Unmatched junction bases numbered 7, after V lost 3 bases and J lost 4 bases. The CDR3 coding sequence is TGTGCCAGCTCACCGGGACTAGAACCTGGAGAGACCCAGTACTTC. The encoded protein is CASSPGLEPGETQYF.

This clonotype has at least ten counts. The chain carries TRBV27 and TRBJ2-7; unclear D gene. Germline values: CDR1 MNHEY, CDR2 SMNVEV (reference sequence). The CDR3 covers 12 residues. V dropped 8 bases and J dropped 6 bases, with 14 bases sitting between them. In DNA, the CDR3 is TGTGCCAGCCTTGGAAGGAACGGCGAGCAGTACTTC. Translating it yields CASLGRNGEQYF.

About this clonotype itself: This may be a read error, as it is one base from a much larger clone. The CDR3 DNA is TGTGCCGGCAGTCTCATTCCTAGCGACGATACGCAGTATTTT. Its translation is CAGSLIPSDDTQYF. This chain links TRBV27 with TRBJ2-3; D is possibly TRBD2 (6 bases). The CDR3 is made up of 14 amino acids. Germline V gene data show CDR1 as MNHEY and CDR2 as SMNVEV (reference sequence).

The J gene is TRBJ2-1, the V gene TRBV20-1; TRBD2 agrees at 12 bases. The last part of the DNA fits TRBJ2-5 better; the J call may be wrong. From germline, CDR1 is DFQATT and CDR2 SNEGSKA (reference sequence). This CDR3 spans 15 amino acids. The CDR3 is CSASPVLAGGETQYF. CDR3 nucleotides: TGCAGTGCTAGCCCGGTACTAGCGGGAGGCGAGACCCAGTACTTC.

This clonotype has only a few counts. Just one base apart from a much larger clone, this may be a read error. This chain uses TRBV5-8 with TRBJ1-5; a possible D gene is TRBD1 (6 bases). Germline CDR1 reads SGHTS; CDR2 reads YDEGEE. The germline V and J ends were trimmed by 4 bases and 0 bases, with 17 bases remaining between them. This CDR3 has 17 amino acids. The CDR3 sequence: CASSRHRASYSNQPQHF. The CDR3 DNA sequence: TGTGCCAGCAGCCGACACAGGGCTTCCTATAGCAATCAGCCCCAGCATTTT.

This clonotype showed up many times. A much larger clone is a single base away; this may be a read error. This chain links TRBV6-5 with TRBJ2-7; 7 positions match TRBD1. CDR3 size: 14 residues. Germline CDR1 reads MNHEY; CDR2 reads SVGAGI. The V and J ends lost 5 bases and 6 bases, in that order; junction bases with no gene match: 10. CDR3 coding DNA: TGTGCCAGCAGTCACAACAGGGGAAGTGGCGAGCAGTACTTC. Protein: CASSHNRGSGEQYF.

This clonotype has ten or more counts. The chain's CDR3 is CASTLTGYRSPLHF. CDR3 nucleotides: TGTGCCAGTACCCTGACAGGGTATAGGTCACCCCTCCACTTT. This chain links TRBV19 with TRBJ1-6, with 7 nucleotides matching TRBD1. The CDR3 sequence is 14 residues long. Trimming took 7 bases from V and 10 from J; bases not matched to a gene: 10. Germline CDR1 LNHDA, CDR2 SQIVND (reference sequence).